Reported below is one T cell receptor beta chain. The antigen remains undetermined. Assay: immunoSEQ multiplex PCR; the TCRdb copy retains only in-frame clones and omits some. The sample holds around 94,000 clones; 92% are singletons and the top ten take around 1.1%. These data are taken from a study of siplizumab effects on memory and regulatory T cells. The CDR3 totals 14 residues. The germline gives CDR1 MRHNA, CDR2 SNTAGT. V lost 0 bases and J lost 9, with 12 bases in between. Study-wide results and caveats: The alloresponse seemed to draw substantially on naive T cells, which appeared more diverse than memory cells.

This TCR was sampled from a human donor in good health. The sequencing input was CD4+ T cells sorted from blood. J is TRBJ2-1 and V is TRBV6-4; tentative D call: TRBD2 (6 bases). CDR3 bases: TGTGCCAGCAGTGACTCGAGACTAGTTGGTGAGCAGTTCTTC. It codes for CASSDSRLVGEQFF.